Each of the 20 T cell receptor beta chains below was sequenced from the same sample in a study of T cells in tuberculosis. The time point denotes: new active TB diagnosis, blood taken before or within 7 days of starting treatment. The data were produced by immunoSEQ multiplex PCR, yet TCRdb's version contains in-frame clones alone and is incomplete. The repertoire includes more than 30,000 clones, approximately 93% of them detected once, and roughly 4% sits in the top ten. This sample comprised PBMCs, obtained at tuberculosis diagnosis. All receptors derive from an adult with tuberculosis.

V usage is TRBV7-9 and J usage is TRBJ1-2, with TRBD1 matching 12 bases. The germline CDR1 and CDR2 sequences are SEHNR and FQNEAQ (reference sequence). The junction had 5 bases not matched to a gene; V was cut back by 5 bases and J by 7 bases. This CDR3 spans 14 amino acids. Here the CDR3 DNA reads TGTGCCAGCAGCGTGGGACAGGGGGCCTCTGGCTACACCTTC. Translating gives CASSVGQGASGYTF.

This clone has only a few counts. The genes are TRBV28 and TRBJ1-1; the D gene is possibly TRBD1 (5 bases). CDR1 is MDHEN, CDR2 SYDVKM, per germline. Trimming stripped 6 bases from V and 0 bases from J, with 8 bases between. CDR3 length equals 13 residues. The CDR3 reads CASSLQVNTEAFF. DNA of the CDR3: TGTGCCAGCAGCCTACAGGTGAACACTGAAGCTTTCTTT. Filled out from reference TRBV28 and TRBJ1-1, the complete variable domain reads DVKVTQSSRYLVKRTGEKVFLECVQDMDHENMFWYRQDPGLGLRLIYFSYDVKMKEKGDIPEGYSVSREKKERFSLILESASTNQTSMYLCASSLQVNTEAFFGQGTRLTVV.

This chain links TRBV5-1 with TRBJ2-2; 7 bases map to TRBD1. V gave up 6 bases and J gave up 1 base; unmatched junction bases: 6. Looked up from germline, CDR1 is SGHRS and CDR2 is YFSETQ. The CDR3 totals 15 residues. The chain's CDR3 is CASKIGTENTGELFF. DNA for the CDR3: TGCGCCAGCAAGATAGGGACAGAGAACACCGGGGAGCTGTTTTTT.

The chain joins TRBV5-6 to TRBJ2-1; TRBD1 aligns across 10 bases. V was clipped by 4 bases and J by 8 bases; unmatched bases: 9. The germline CDR1 and CDR2 sequences are SGHDT and YYEEEE. The CDR3 contains 15 residues. In DNA form, the CDR3 reads TGTGCCAGCAGCGCCCCGGGACAGGGGAAATATGAGCAGTTCTTC. As protein: CASSAPGQGKYEQFF.

This rearrangement joins TRBV11-3 to TRBJ1-2; D possibly corresponds to TRBD1 (5 bases). V was trimmed by 5 bases and J by 0 bases, leaving 13 bases between them. The CDR3 is 15 amino acids. From germline, CDR1 is SGHNT and CDR2 YENEEA. The CDR3 loop reads CASSPTGAPNYGYTF. The CDR3 DNA reads as TGTGCCAGCAGCCCTACAGGAGCTCCTAACTATGGCTACACCTTC. Using reference TRBV11-3 and TRBJ1-2 for the parts outside the CDR3, the full variable domain is EAGVVQSPRYKIIEKKQPVAFWCNPISGHNTLYWYLQNLGQGPELLIRYENEEAVDDSQLPKDRFSAERLKGVDSTLKIQPAELGDSAVYLCASSPTGAPNYGYTFGSGTRLTVV.

The gene calls are TRBV9 and TRBJ2-1; TRBD2 matches 10 bases. Germline assignment: CDR1 SGDLS and CDR2 YYNGEE. The CDR3 loop spans 17 amino acids. V lost 4 bases, J lost 3 bases, and 10 bases stayed unmatched. Here the CDR3 DNA reads TGTGCCAGCAGCCGTTTCATTTTAGCGGGGGGCTACAATGAGCAGTTCTTC. Encoded protein: CASSRFILAGGYNEQFF.

This chain links TRBV6-6 with TRBJ1-3; D is ambiguous. Trimming removed 3 bases from V and 4 bases from J, with 13 bases in between. The CDR3 runs 15 residues. Germline V gene lookup returns CDR1 MNHNY and CDR2 SVGAGI (reference sequence). Here the CDR3 DNA reads TGTGCCAGCAGTTATACGGGAGGGCTCGGAAACACCATATATTTT. The encoded protein is CASSYTGGLGNTIYF.

Points on this clone: The junction and the germline gene differ at one end; a read error may be behind it. V is TRBV5-1 and J is TRBJ2-7; TRBD1 is a possible D gene (6 bases). This CDR3 spans 14 amino acids. Germline CDR1 is SGHRS and CDR2 is YFSETQ. This CDR3 is CASRLGTPNYEQYF. DNA for the CDR3: TGCGCCAGCAGGTTGGGGACACCAAATTACGAGCAGTACTTC.

The chain combines TRBV7-2 with TRBJ1-2; 7 bases align to TRBD1. Germline CDR1 is SGHTA and CDR2 is FQGNSA. CDR3 length equals 15 residues. The trim removed 5 bases at V and 2 bases at J, leaving 8 bases unmatched. Here the CDR3 DNA reads TGTGCCAGCAGCCCGTCGTTCAGGGGGAACTATGGCTACACCTTC. Protein product: CASSPSFRGNYGYTF.

This rearrangement joins TRBV28 to TRBJ2-7; D not resolved. The CDR3 runs 11 residues. Germline lookup yields CDR1 MDHEN and CDR2 SYDVKM. Trimming took off 5 bases at V and 7 bases at J, with 9 bases between the two ends. The CDR3 reads CASSNPREQYF. The CDR3 DNA follows: TGTGCCAGCAGTAACCCCAGAGAGCAGTACTTC.

This chain joins TRBV11-2 and TRBJ1-4; no clear D. The CDR3 consists of 13 residues. V gave up 4 bases and J gave up 7 bases, with 10 bases separating them. Germline lookup yields CDR1 SGHAT and CDR2 FQNNGV. CDR3 loop: CASSSERGEKLFF. The CDR3, as DNA: TGTGCCAGCAGCTCCGAGCGCGGTGAAAAACTGTTTTTT.

Only one count was recorded for this clone. The chain combines TRBV27 with TRBJ2-2; D is undetermined. CDR1 and CDR2 from the germline V gene are MNHEY and SMNVEV (reference sequence). V lost 3 bases to trimming and J lost 6 bases, with 5 bases between them. This CDR3 comprises 12 residues. The CDR3 DNA reads as TGTGCCAGCAGTTTGCTACCCGGGGAGCTGTTTTTT. It codes for CASSLLPGELFF.

This chain joins TRBV28 and TRBJ2-3; TRBD1 matches at 7 bases. Germline CDR1 MDHEN, CDR2 SYDVKM. The CDR3 covers 13 residues. J gave up 5 bases and V 7 bases, and 6 bases lay outside the gene matches. CDR3: CASIEGAGDTQYF. The DNA for the CDR3 is TGTGCCAGCATAGAGGGGGCAGGAGATACGCAGTATTTT.

The chain combines TRBV4-3 with TRBJ1-2; D gene uncertain. From germline, CDR1 is LGHNA and CDR2 YSLEER. Trimming removed 2 bases from V and 4 bases from J, with 5 bases in between. This CDR3 region has 12 residues. Here the CDR3 reads CASSQPSYGYTF. CDR3 DNA sequence: TGCGCCAGCAGCCAACCGAGCTATGGCTACACCTTC.

This sequence joins TRBV15 and TRBJ2-1; 8 positions match TRBD2. V was pared by 3 bases and J by 2 bases, with 3 bases of the junction left unmatched. This CDR3 spans 15 amino acids. Germline assignment: CDR1 LNHNV and CDR2 YYDKDF (reference sequence). This chain's CDR3 is CATSREGLAYNEQFF. The CDR3 nucleotides read TGTGCCACCAGCAGGGAGGGACTAGCCTACAATGAGCAGTTCTTC. The whole variable domain, filled in from reference TRBV15 and TRBJ2-1, reads DAMVIQNPRYQVTQFGKPVTLSCSQTLNHNVMYWYQQKSSQAPKLLFHYYDKDFNNEADTPDNFQSRRPNTSFCFLDIRSPGLGDTAMYLCATSREGLAYNEQFFGPGTRLTVL.

This chain connects TRBV4-1 to TRBJ1-2; TRBD1 aligns across 10 bases. Germline lookup yields CDR1 MGHRA and CDR2 YSYEKL. Trimming cost V 4 bases and J 4 bases; bases outside gene matches: 9. CDR3 length: 16 amino acids. The CDR3 nucleotides read TGCGCCAGCAGCCCTGGGGGGACAGGGGATAGCTATGGCTACACCTTC. It yields the protein CASSPGGTGDSYGYTF.

The chain has TRBV5-6 and TRBJ1-3; D unclear. V shed 5 bases and J shed 13 bases, with 19 bases lying between them. CDR3 length: 13 amino acids. CDR1 and CDR2 (germline): SGHDT, YYEEEE. CDR3 protein: CASSTRDNKGIYF. CDR3 DNA sequence: TGTGCCAGCAGTACTCGGGATAACAAAGGAATATATTTT. Using reference TRBV5-6 and TRBJ1-3 for the parts outside the CDR3, the full variable domain is DAGVTQSPTHLIKTRGQQVTLRCSPKSGHDTVSWYQQALGQGPQFIFQYYEEEERQRGNFPDRFSGHQFPNYSSELNVNALLLGDSALYLCASSTRDNKGIYFGEGSWLTVV.

V gene TRBV7-3 combines with J gene TRBJ2-3; 8 bases map to TRBD1. This CDR3 is built from 16 residues. CDR1 is SGHTA and CDR2 is FQGTGA in the germline V gene. V lost 3 bases, J lost 3 bases, and 8 bases stayed unmatched. The CDR3 coding sequence is TGTGCCAGCAGCTTGGGTGGCAGGGGGCGAACAGATACGCAGTATTTT. It codes for CASSLGGRGRTDTQYF.

J is TRBJ1-2 and V is TRBV14; D possibly corresponds to TRBD1 (5 bases). The V end was cut by 4 bases, the J end by 9 bases, with 21 bases between. The CDR3 sequence is 15 residues long. CDR1 is SGHDN, CDR2 FVKESK, per germline. The CDR3: CASSPHYGGTGSYTF. For the CDR3, the DNA is TGTGCCAGCAGCCCCCACTATGGAGGGACTGGAAGCTACACCTTC.

V gene TRBV5-1 combines with J gene TRBJ1-1, with 9 positions matching TRBD1. J lost 3 bases, V lost 6 bases, and 9 bases had no gene match. CDR3 size: 15 residues. Germline-derived CDR1 and CDR2 are SGHRS and YFSETQ. The CDR3 region is CASNPGTGSYTEAFF. CDR3 DNA: TGCGCCAGCAATCCTGGGACAGGGTCATACACTGAAGCTTTCTTT.